Sequencing of this TCR beta chain was carried out in a study of regulatory T cells in long-lasting Graves disease. This clonotype was observed at least ten times. Time point specified: newly diagnosed GD, antithyroid drugs for less than 3 months. From RNA extracted from PBMCs, the TCR library was made. The V and J ends lost 6 bases and 1 base respectively, with 16 bases between them. Germline values: CDR1 SGHRS, CDR2 YFSETQ. This CDR3 comprises 15 residues. The authors built TCR beta libraries using iRepertoire HTBI primers and Arm-PCR of CDR3 regions. In the original processing: Samples collectively showed 62 TRBV and 14 TRBJ segments. Each CDR3 protein is one row after TCRdb ran MiXCR on the multiplex PCR reads. What appears here as the V and J calls and clone size reflects TCRdb's work, not the paper's. This table has about 540,000 distinct CDR3 sequences, around an eighth appearing once. This sample also belongs to another study, concerning T cells in Graves' hyperthyroidism and ophthalmopathy.

The chain combines TRBV5-1 with TRBJ1-1; a weak D match, TRBD1 (6 bases). Specimen: peripheral blood mononuclear cells (PBMCs), collected at new diagnosis, from a patient treated with antithyroid drugs. The sequence was obtained from a man aged 30-40 years with Graves disease. The CDR3 region is CASTSLRTENTEAFF. CDR3 in DNA: TGCGCCAGCACTAGTCTTCGGACAGAGAACACTGAAGCTTTCTTT.